Detailed here is one T cell receptor beta chain. Its target is unknown. With 1 base removed from V and 0 bases from J, the gap between germline ends came to 6 bases. The CDR3 sequence is 14 residues long. The germline V gene encodes CDR1 LGHDT and CDR2 YNNKEL (reference sequence). This specimen belongs to a study of T cell responses to AZD1222 COVID-19 vaccine. The study, taken as a whole, reports: Baseline seropositives among AZD1222 recipients totaled only six or seven. The study reported that nearly half of spike-specific TCRs target unmutated variant regions. The donor group comprised mostly white British people and more females; the analysis possibly underestimated clonal diversity. CD4 TCRs covered the whole spike, strongest at regions 160-218 and 743-854.

Profiling relied on immunoSEQ multiplex PCR, and the TCRdb table lists in-frame clones only, not all of them. The sample gives 130,000 to 150,000 clones, around 90% of which show up once; roughly 5.4% is in the top ten. This clonotype was sampled from an adult who received the MenACWY meningococcal vaccine as a control. The chain recombines TRBV3-1 (or the pseudogene TRBV3-2) with TRBJ1-2; D not resolved. Sequenced here: peripheral blood, sampled 28 days after the second dose of the MenACWY control vaccine. In DNA, the CDR3 is TGTGCCAGCAGCCAAGGCAAAGCTAACTATGGCTACACCTTC. Translation gives CASSQGKANYGYTF.